This entry features one TCR beta chain sequence. Its antigen target is currently unknown. For CDR1 and CDR2, the germline V gene lists MDHEN and SYDVKM. Here V drops 5 bases and J drops 7 bases, and the junction holds 7 bases not matched to any gene. From its cysteine to its phenylalanine, the CDR3 spans 15 amino acids. Only CDR3 DNA is held: 45 bases, read in frame from base 1. The cohort comprised some 730 healthy bone marrow donors. At the time of sampling, all cohort members were nominally healthy, though unrecorded immune exposures were likely present. The donor tested CMV seronegative and was one of the 352 seronegative cohort members. Every donor gave a peripheral blood sample, and the peripheral blood mononuclear cells from that sample were used for TCR beta sequencing. Genomic DNA extraction from the blood cell samples was performed with the Qiagen DNeasy Blood Extraction Kit. This sample was taken from a study of cytomegalovirus exposure and HLA in healthy donors (dated by TCRdb to 2016 to 2017). General notes on the study: In an earlier analysis of approximately 500 of the donors, 250 to 350 Gb of sequence data and 117 million unique TCR beta sequences from 150 million to 200 million T cells were reported. Of the approximately 370 genotyped donors, roughly 76% were placed in the genetic ancestry cluster associated with self-reported Caucasian donors. Both class I and class II loci were covered by HLA typing, at four-digit resolution. High-throughput TCR immunosequencing, statistical association of individual TCRs with disease status, and machine learning were combined to predict cytomegalovirus infection status. Across 300 to 400 genotyped donors of the cohort, an average of about 200,000 unique TCR beta nucleotide sequences per donor were sequenced, and 15% to 20% of those sequences were non-productive. An early release that covered several hundred HLA-typed donors contained approximately 300 gigabases of sequencing data and 70 million to 100 million unique TCR sequences. Because of strong linkage in the cohort, five DR-DQ haplotypes were treated as single units for association and clustering. Typing coverage varied by locus: 629-630 donors for A, B, C, DRB1 and DQB1; 522 for DQA1; about 590 for DPA1; approximately 490 for DPB1. To study patterns of TCR occurrence, a later analysis re-analyzed previously published TCR beta repertoires from several hundred donors and added high-resolution HLA genotyping. Using immunosequencing, the study profiled T cell repertoires from 500 to 800 subjects and related those repertoires to cytomegalovirus serostatus. Rather than using new phenotypic data, the later analysis identified candidate immune exposures from TCR beta sequences and from how often those sequences occurred across donors. An earlier analysis of 587 of the donors used high-throughput TCR beta sequencing to judge whether each TCR beta V gene segment behaved as functional or pseudogenic. All discovery cohort repertoires had been generated using a single sequencing platform. Donor age, sex, ethnicity and CMV serostatus were compiled alongside the repertoire data. The study was designed to test whether signatures of past pathogen exposure could be identified by cataloging public T cell receptors. A later genetic analysis used genome-wide SNP genotypes for about three fifths of the 666 donors, treating that subset as a discovery cohort. Along with the approximately 620-subject first cohort, a separate validation cohort of over a hundred different subjects was used.

Broader findings and caveats from the paper: At a false discovery rate of 0.05, a later analysis linked roughly 17,000 TCR beta sequences to specific HLA alleles. A total of fewer than 200 TCR beta chains were listed by the study as associated with cytomegalovirus. Strong co-occurrence of HLA alleles, especially DR and DQ, made assigning TCR associations to individual alleles difficult. HLA typing was unavailable for some donors at each locus, so association tests used only the typed subset. A few of the identified cytomegalovirus-associated TCR beta chains were confirmed in vitro to be specific for cytomegalovirus antigens. Several of the top co-occurrence clusters appeared to be linked to parvovirus B19, influenza, CMV and Epstein-Barr virus, according to a later analysis. In an earlier analysis of 587 of the donors, most TCR beta V segments appeared in productive rearrangements about 90% or about 30% of the time, broadly matching IMGT annotations. Only TCR beta chains were sequenced in this cohort, and the absence of alpha or paired-chain data limited detectable features. The 87-base-pair reads could not distinguish some IMGT-functional V segments, including TRBV6-2 and TRBV6-3, so those segments were excluded. The only immune exposure information available for the cohort was CMV serostatus. A further reported finding was that TCR beta sequences accurately predicted the HLA-A and HLA-B alleles for most subjects in the first cohort. Correlated functional status among segregating V segments might reflect linkage disequilibrium, but an unknown experimental factor could not be ruled out. Most CMV-associated TCR beta chains appeared to be HLA-restricted in a later analysis, and the HLA associations seemed to be driven largely by CMV exposure. The classifier was reported to diagnose cytomegalovirus status with high specificity and sensitivity in both the original cohort and the validation cohort. In a later analysis, HLA-associated TCR beta chains were found to be more clonally expanded and to have lower generation probabilities than equally common non-associated chains. In a later genetic analysis, fewer N-insertions in productive TCRs were reported among donors in an Asian-associated ancestry cluster than the approximately 670-donor mean. Most TCR sequences were observed very rarely across donors, whereas some public TCRs were present in many individuals. The sequencing pipeline was judged likely to have produced a cluster of highly shared sequence variants as a technical artifact. Sequencing depth was assumed to be roughly uniform across donors in the presence/absence analyses, though that assumption may not hold. Because counts were too low, some 16 rarely observed V segments, including chromosome 9 orphons, were excluded from the earlier analysis of around 640 of the donors. The authors suggested that the approach could potentially be generalized to other disease states and immunological phenotypes. A later analysis found that TCR association rates varied across HLA loci, with DRB1 alleles showing the most associated TCRs and HLA-C alleles the fewest. An association between a missense DCLRE1C variant and V-gene and J-gene trimming of TCR beta chains was found in a later genetic analysis and replicated in an independent cohort.

Library preparation was by the immunoSEQ multiplex PCR assay. The multiplex PCR relied on a mix of 60 forward primers for TCR Vbeta segments and 13 reverse primers for TCR Jbeta segments. The CDR3 region of rearranged TCR beta genes was amplified from genomic DNA by a multiplex PCR assay. Amplified TCR beta libraries were sequenced as 87-base-pair reads on the Illumina HiSeq System. Under the source paper's analysis protocol: A later analysis counted about 80 million unique TCR beta chains across the 550 to 800 repertoires, and roughly 9.9 million of these chains were shared by at least two donors. A nearest-neighbor algorithm error-corrected the raw reads and collapsed the reads into unique sequences, merging closely related sequences to remove PCR and sequencing errors. V, D and J gene segments were assigned by aligning CDR3 sequences to IMGT reference sequences. For a sequence to be retained, a match of at least six nucleotides was required to both a V gene segment and a J gene segment. A rearrangement was called productive if the CDR3 had no stop codons and remained in frame with V and J, and every other rearrangement was called non-productive. Following IMGT convention, CDR3 was defined as the stretch from the second conserved V-encoded cysteine up to the conserved J-encoded phenylalanine. Sequences without an unambiguous match to a single V gene segment were excluded from the earlier analysis of approximately 600 of the donors. An earlier analysis of 587 of the donors called V segments functional above 56.7% productive rearrangements and segregating when the between-donor standard deviation exceeded 5%. To diagnose cytomegalovirus status from the catalog of TCR beta chain sequences, a statistical classification framework was built. In a later analysis, TCR nucleotide sequences were compared against IMGT/GENE-DB human TR gene sequences so that V and J genes could be assigned. Using the TCRdist pipeline, a later analysis assigned CDR3 sequences along with most-parsimonious VDJ recombination scenarios. In a later analysis, every TCR beta chain was defined by the combination of its CDR3 amino acid sequence and its V-gene family, and reads without a unique V-gene family were dropped. As a way to deal with suspected cross-contamination and a sequencing artifact, a later analysis dropped more than 500 nucleotide sequences that were highly shared and had low generation probability. In a later analysis, a clonal expansion index was calculated for each public chain from normalized within-repertoire ranks of inferred template counts. In a later analysis, generation probabilities were computed using a VDJ recombination model fitted to out-of-frame rearrangements, and the results were checked against IGoR. In a later analysis, hypergeometric tests were used to score TCR-TCR, TCR-HLA and TCR-CMV co-occurrence, with a repertoire-size bias correction applied to TCR pairs. To estimate false discovery rates, a later analysis permuted the HLA or CMV assignments 20 times. In a later analysis, co-occurring TCRs were grouped using DBSCAN, and TCRdist sequence similarity was added for clustering within HLA-allele-positive subsets. Repertoires with fewer than 30,000 or more than 120,000 public chains were left out of co-occurrence clustering, as were a handful of repertoires with anomalous nucleotide sharing. The table comes from immuneACCESS by way of TCRdb, which keeps in-frame sequences with V and J called. Part of the clones is missing from these tables; in studies checked, under half for an unresolved V gene and the rest for unknown reasons. V and J calls and clone size are those listed in that table; D and trimming were worked out from the DNA. The sample table on file contains 55,000 to 85,000 clones. Under 2% of the sample lies in the top ten.

Sequencing used PBMCs. This sequence was found in a woman between 25 and 40 years old in good health and CMV-seronegative. This receptor chain uses TRBV28 and TRBJ2-1; TRBD1 matches 11 bases in the middle. DNA sequence: TGTGCCAGCAGTCCAAGGACAGGGGGCTGGAATGAGCAGTTCTTC. This sequence encodes CASSPRTGGWNEQFF.